Presented here are 2 T cell receptor beta chains from one specimen sequenced in a study of yellow fever vaccine responses in identical twins. MiXCR, applied by TCRdb to the RT-PCR reads, yields one record per CDR3 protein. The sample lists over 950 distinct CDR3 sequences; roughly four fifths were seen once. Sample: T cells from blood (PBMCs), unsorted or a sorted subset (not recorded which), taken before or after yellow fever vaccination (not recorded which). These receptors were collected from a female donor who received the yellow fever vaccine.

J is TRBJ2-7 and V is TRBV15; D is ambiguous. Trimming stripped 0 bases from V and 9 bases from J, with 9 bases between. This CDR3 is built from 12 residues. Germline-derived CDR1 and CDR2 are LNHNV and YYDKDF (reference sequence). CDR3: CATSRDNSGQYV. CDR3 bases: TGTGCCACCAGCAGAGACAACTCGGGGCAGTACGTC.

This chain links TRBV5-1 with TRBJ2-3; TRBD2 agrees at 10 bases. From germline, CDR1 is SGHRS and CDR2 YFSETQ. The V segment lost 2 bases and the J segment 6 bases; nucleotides outside the gene matches: 9. The CDR3 sequence is 16 residues long. In nucleotides, the CDR3 is TGCGCCAGCAGCTTCGTGTCTAGCGGGGGACGGGATACGCAGTATTTT. Protein: CASSFVSSGGRDTQYF.